The 14 T cell receptor beta chains reported below all come from one sample, sequenced in a study of T cells in Graves' hyperthyroidism and ophthalmopathy. Template material for amplifying TCR beta CDR3 regions consisted of RNA transcripts. An initial round of RT-PCR targeting the TCR CDR3 relied on the HTBI primer set. TCRdb processed the multiplex PCR reads anew with MiXCR; each CDR3 protein has one entry. The sample records nearly 750,000 distinct CDR3 sequences, around a third being singletons. Sample: blood. The source is a woman aged 40 to 50 with Graves' hyperthyroidism.

This chain connects TRBV5-1 to TRBJ2-5, with TRBD1 matching over 7 bases. The CDR3 contains 16 residues. V dropped 6 bases and J dropped 3; count of bases not matched to a gene: 14. Germline-derived CDR1 and CDR2 are SGHRS and YFSETQ. Here the CDR3 reads CASNPTPGTVKETQYF. The DNA for the CDR3 is TGCGCCAGCAACCCGACGCCCGGGACAGTAAAAGAGACCCAGTACTTC.

Turning to this clonotype: A much larger clone is a single base away; this may be a read error. It is likely a read error, because the conserved phenylalanine at the end of the CDR3 is missing. J is TRBJ2-6 and V is TRBV29-1; D is undetermined. The ends were cut back, 4 bases at V and 1 base at J, with 8 bases in the middle. From germline, CDR1 is SQVTM and CDR2 ANQGSEA. This CDR3 spans 14 amino acids. CDR3 protein: CSVVSSSGANVLTS. The CDR3 nucleotides are TGCAGCGTTGTTAGTAGTTCTGGGGCCAACGTCCTGACTTCC.

In this sample, this clonotype turned up many times. The rearrangement uses TRBV7-3 and TRBJ1-4, with D unclear. Germline V gives CDR1 SGHTA, CDR2 FQGTGA. The CDR3 totals 13 residues. V gave up 5 bases and J gave up 5 bases, with 9 bases separating them. The CDR3 loop is CASSRSPNEKLFF. CDR3 nucleotides: TGTGCCAGCAGCAGAAGTCCCAATGAAAAACTGTTTTTT.

The table lists this clonotype with many counts. The V and J genes are TRBV12-3 or TRBV12-4 and TRBJ1-6; D remains ambiguous. The CDR3 has 12 residues. V gave up 3 bases and J gave up 10 bases, with 7 bases separating them. CDR3 sequence reads: CASSLFSSPLHF. The CDR3 bases are TGTGCCAGCAGTTTGTTCTCGTCACCCCTCCACTTT.

V and J are TRBV7-2 and TRBJ1-2; no firm D call. V shed 3 bases and J shed 8 bases, with 13 bases lying between them. Germline V gives CDR1 SGHTA, CDR2 FQGNSA. CDR3 length: 13 residues. CDR3 sequence (DNA): TGTGCCAGCAGCTTGTCCTCCTCGGACGGCTACACCTTC. This encodes CASSLSSSDGYTF.

As to this clonotype: One end of the junction varies from germline; a read error may be responsible. The chain recombines TRBV19 with TRBJ2-2; the D gene is possibly TRBD2 (5 bases). There are 13 residues in the CDR3. The germline CDR1 and CDR2 sequences are LNHDA and SQIVND (reference sequence). This CDR3 reads CASSAKNTGKLFF. CDR3 coding DNA: TGTGCCAGCTCGGCGAAGAACACCGGGAAGCTGTTTTTT.

The V call is TRBV4-1, the J call TRBJ1-3, with D maybe TRBD1 (5 bases). The germline V gene has CDR1 MGHRA and CDR2 YSYEKL. Trimming removed 2 bases at V and 4 bases at J, with 15 bases between. This CDR3 has 16 residues. CDR3 loop: CASSQLIGTLGNTIYF. The CDR3 nucleotides are TGCGCCAGCAGCCAATTAATCGGGACTTTAGGAAACACCATATATTTT.

This clonotype was counted ten times or more. The rearrangement uses TRBV4-3 and TRBJ1-1; no clear D. The CDR3 covers 14 residues. V dropped 0 bases and J dropped 5 bases, with 10 bases sitting between them. The germline V gene has CDR1 LGHNA and CDR2 YSLEER. CDR3 region: CASSQEGSGTEAFF. In nucleotides, the CDR3 is TGCGCCAGCAGCCAAGAGGGGTCTGGGACTGAAGCTTTCTTT.

This clonotype was counted once. The chain recombines TRBV20-1 with TRBJ1-5; D is uncertain. The J call could be wrong; TRBJ2-3 is a better fit for the DNA end. The CDR3 totals 16 residues. Germline V lookup: CDR1 DFQATT, CDR2 SNEGSKA (reference sequence). The CDR3 DNA follows: TGCAGTGCTAGACCAGAAGGCGAGTACTGGGGAGATACGCAGTATTTT. This gives the protein CSARPEGEYWGDTQYF.

The sample holds a few counts of this clonotype. The rearrangement links TRBV4-1 to TRBJ2-7, with D unclear. Trimming removed 2 bases at V and 7 bases at J, with 15 bases between. Germline values: CDR1 MGHRA, CDR2 YSYEKL. The CDR3 totals 14 residues. The CDR3 loop reads CASSQISGPREQYF. The CDR3 region has the DNA TGCGCCAGCAGCCAAATCTCTGGGCCGAGGGAGCAGTACTTC.

This clonotype was observed many times. The chain links TRBV19 to TRBJ2-7; 7 nucleotides align to TRBD1. The CDR3 sequence is 14 residues long. Germline loops: CDR1 LNHDA, CDR2 SQIVND (reference sequence). Trimming removed 4 bases from V and 4 bases from J; junction bases left unmatched: 7. CDR3 in DNA: TGTGCCAGTAGTACCAAACCGGGACAGTACGAGCAGTACTTC. Translated: CASSTKPGQYEQYF.

The chain carries TRBV29-1 and TRBJ2-3; D is unclear. The germline V gene has CDR1 SQVTM and CDR2 ANQGSEA. This CDR3 is built from 15 residues. Deletions cut 4 bases from V and 0 bases from J, with 14 bases between. The CDR3: CSVAATSSSTDTQYF. CDR3 DNA sequence: TGCAGCGTTGCCGCGACAAGCTCAAGCACAGATACGCAGTATTTT.

This clonotype was seen a few times. This chain links TRBV12-3 or TRBV12-4 with TRBJ2-7, with 9 bases that match TRBD1. The CDR3 spans 17 residues. The ends lost 1 base at V and 2 bases at J; junction bases unmatched: 9. CDR3 sequence (DNA): TGTGCCAGCAGTTTAGATAAATGGACAGGGGAGGCCTACGAGCAGTACTTC. It encodes CASSLDKWTGEAYEQYF.

The chain employs TRBV10-3 and TRBJ2-6; 7 bases are shared with TRBD2. The trim removed 4 bases at V and 2 bases at J, leaving 5 bases unmatched. The CDR3 spans 16 residues. CDR1 and CDR2 from the germline V gene are ENHRY and SYGVKD. CDR3 residues: CAISGTSAAGANVLTF. CDR3 DNA: TGTGCCATCAGTGGAACTAGCGCCGCTGGGGCCAACGTCCTGACTTTC.